This TCR beta chain was captured in a study of shared clonotypes between healthy human individuals. Overall study results and limits: Generally, naive subsets (rather than memory subsets) showed larger estimated richness.

Comments on this clone: The antigen remains unidentified. Its ends do not fully match the called genes, so a read error is possible.

The method was immunoSEQ multiplex PCR; TCRdb's version includes in-frame clones alone and lacks a portion of them. Among 2 million to 2.5 million clones, more than 85% were seen once, and the ten largest hold 0.39%. This clonotype originated in a man younger than 35 in good health. Some clones in this sample may be carry-over from other donors' samples. Specimen: naive CD4+ T cells from PBMCs. The subset was: CD45RA+ positively selected.

The chain's CDR3 is CACRLAGLNTGELFF. In DNA, the CDR3 is TGTGCCTGCAGATTAGCGGGGTTGAACACCGGGGAGCTGTTTTTT. V gene TRBV28 combines with J gene TRBJ2-2, with TRBD2 matching over 8 bases. This CDR3 spans 15 amino acids. Germline CDR1 is MDHEN and CDR2 is SYDVKM. The full variable domain, its missing parts supplied by reference TRBV28 and TRBJ2-2, is DVKVTQSSRYLVKRTGEKVFLECVQDMDHENMFWYRQDPGLGLRLIYFSYDVKMKEKGDIPEGYSVSREKKERFSLILESASTNQTSMYLCACRLAGLNTGELFFGEGSRLTVL.